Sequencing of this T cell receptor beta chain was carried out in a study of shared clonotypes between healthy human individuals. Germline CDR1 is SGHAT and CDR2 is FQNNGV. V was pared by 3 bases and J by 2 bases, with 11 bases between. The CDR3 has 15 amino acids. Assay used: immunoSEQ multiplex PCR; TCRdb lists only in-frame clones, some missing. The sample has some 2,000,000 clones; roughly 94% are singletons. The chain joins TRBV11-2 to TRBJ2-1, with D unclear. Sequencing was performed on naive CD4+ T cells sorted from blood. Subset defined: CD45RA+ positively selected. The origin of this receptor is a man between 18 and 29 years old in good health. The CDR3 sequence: CASSLTGPTYNEQFF. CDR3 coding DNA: TGTGCCAGCAGCTTGACGGGTCCCACCTACAATGAGCAGTTCTTC.